This TCR beta chain appears in the sequencing data of a study of control samples from healthy donors and cancer patients. Clones were sequenced by immunoSEQ multiplex PCR, and TCRdb holds only the in-frame ones, with some missing. The sample records 140,000 or so clones, 90% to 95% being singletons. J was trimmed by 10 bases and V by 5 bases; bases with no gene match: 2. The CDR3 extends over 12 amino acids. CDR1 is KGHDR and CDR2 is SFDVKD in the germline V gene. Source material: PBMCs. This TCR was recovered from a man in his sixties with colorectal cancer. V is TRBV24-1 and J is TRBJ2-1; the match to TRBD1 covers 9 bases. The CDR3 spells CATSGTGAEQFF. The CDR3 DNA is TGTGCCACCAGTGGGACAGGGGCCGAGCAGTTCTTC.